These 25 T cell receptor beta chains share one sample of origin, sequenced in a study of T cells after yellow fever vaccination (dated by TCRdb to between 2018 and 2021). The intended sense of this specimen's treatment or condition label: live attenuated yellow fever vaccine strain. The library was made by 5' RACE. Sequencing was performed on an Illumina HiSeq 2500. The public reads were run again by TCRdb, first through fastp at Q25 and then through MiXCR, and only productive beta chains were kept. Rows merge per CDR3 protein into single entries with the most common DNA and genes. The sample yields some 320,000 distinct CDR3 sequences; about 8.7% were counted once. The ten top clones hold roughly 18% of the sample. The source was PBMCs, collected on the day of the first yellow fever vaccination. These receptors all stem from a man in his late teens or twenties who received the YFV17D yellow fever vaccine.

The rearrangement links TRBV7-2 to TRBJ1-5; the match to TRBD1 covers 7 bases. The junction had 7 bases not matched to a gene; V was cut back by 5 bases and J by 3 bases. CDR1 and CDR2 (germline): SGHTA, FQGNSA. The CDR3 loop spans 15 amino acids. This CDR3 is CASSLQGTTNQPQHF. The CDR3 bases are TGTGCCAGCAGCCTACAGGGGACGACCAATCAGCCCCAGCATTTT. The full variable domain, in which reference TRBV7-2 and TRBJ1-5 provide the parts outside the CDR3, is GAGVSQSPSNKVTEKGKDVELRCDPISGHTALYWYRQSLGQGLEFLIYFQGNSAPDKSGLPSDRFSAERTGGSVSTLTIQRTQQEDSAVYLCASSLQGTTNQPQHFGDGTRLSIL.

This chain uses TRBV29-1 with TRBJ1-2; D perhaps matches TRBD1 (6 bases). Per the germline V gene, CDR1 is SQVTM and CDR2 is ANQGSEA. V was shortened by 7 bases and J by 5 bases, with 17 bases between the two germline ends. The CDR3 has 13 amino acids. The CDR3 reads CSGVGGEGYGYTF. The CDR3 DNA is TGCAGCGGTGTGGGGGGCGAAGGTTATGGCTACACCTTC.

This chain links TRBV28 with TRBJ2-5; the D is unclear. This CDR3 is 12 amino acids long. V dropped 4 bases and J dropped 6 bases, with 9 bases sitting between them. The germline CDR1 and CDR2 sequences are MDHEN and SYDVKM. CDR3 loop: CASSWGRQTQYF. Here the CDR3 DNA reads TGTGCCAGCAGTTGGGGAAGGCAGACCCAGTACTTC.

The table lists this clonotype with a few counts. V and J are TRBV15 and TRBJ2-4; the D gene is possibly TRBD1 (6 bases). Germline values: CDR1 LNHNV, CDR2 YYDKDF (reference sequence). There are 15 residues in the CDR3. V was shortened by 1 base and J by 3 bases, with 10 bases between the two germline ends. The CDR3 loop is CATSRGGQGKNIQYF. CDR3 coding DNA: TGTGCCACCAGCAGAGGGGGGCAAGGCAAAAACATTCAGTACTTC.

J is TRBJ1-1 and V is TRBV7-3; TRBD1 matches 9 bases. The CDR3 is 16 residues long. CDR1 SGHTA and CDR2 FQGTGA come from the germline V gene. The V and J ends lost 3 bases and 0 bases, in that order; junction bases with no gene match: 5. The CDR3 spells CASSLTGGWLNTEAFF. The CDR3 DNA sequence: TGTGCCAGCAGCTTGACAGGGGGATGGCTGAACACTGAAGCTTTCTTT.

The sample holds a few counts of this clonotype. This sequence joins TRBV7-2 and TRBJ2-5; D possibly uses TRBD1 or TRBD2 (7 bases each). The CDR3 has 15 residues. The V and J ends lost 7 bases and 0 bases respectively, with 15 bases between them. Germline V gene lookup returns CDR1 SGHTA and CDR2 FQGNSA. CDR3 in DNA: TGTGCCAGCATCCAGGGGGGGACGTACCAAGAGACCCAGTACTTC. This gives the protein CASIQGGTYQETQYF.

V and J are TRBV20-1 and TRBJ1-1; D gene uncertain. This CDR3 is 11 amino acids long. Trimming took off 4 bases at V and 5 bases at J, with 8 bases between the two ends. Germline V lookup: CDR1 DFQATT, CDR2 SNEGSKA (reference sequence). The CDR3, as DNA: TGCAGTGCTACCCGGGCAACTGAAGCTTTCTTT. Its translation: CSATRATEAFF.

This clonotype has a count of ten or more. This sequence joins TRBV5-1 and TRBJ2-2; 8 bases map to TRBD2. J gave up 0 bases and V 5 bases, and 9 bases lay outside the gene matches. This CDR3 is built from 17 residues. The germline V gene has CDR1 SGHRS and CDR2 YFSETQ. CDR3 sequence reads: CASSKRAGVPNTGELFF. The CDR3 nucleotides read TGCGCCAGCAGTAAGCGAGCGGGGGTACCGAACACCGGGGAGCTGTTTTTT.

This sequence joins TRBV6-1 and TRBJ1-5; D is unclear. Trimming left V 8 bases short and J 5 bases short, with 19 bases between. The CDR3 contains 15 residues. Germline assignment: CDR1 MNHNS and CDR2 SASEGT. This chain's CDR3 is CASVPWEGTYQPQHF. CDR3 coding DNA: TGTGCCAGCGTCCCTTGGGAGGGAACTTATCAGCCCCAGCATTTT.

This clonotype was seen only a few times. This chain connects TRBV20-1 to TRBJ2-3; D remains unclear. CDR3 length: 12 residues. Germline V lookup: CDR1 DFQATT, CDR2 SNEGSKA (reference sequence). The ends were cut back, 6 bases at V and 4 bases at J, with 11 bases in the middle. This CDR3 is CSAARPPDTQYF. DNA for the CDR3: TGCAGTGCCGCTAGACCCCCAGATACGCAGTATTTT.

The chain employs TRBV11-3 and TRBJ2-1; possible D gene TRBD2, 6 bases. This CDR3 comprises 12 residues. V dropped 7 bases and J dropped 8 bases, with 12 bases sitting between them. Germline V lookup: CDR1 SGHNT, CDR2 YENEEA. Here the CDR3 reads CASTQGGDEQFF. The DNA for the CDR3 is TGTGCCAGCACCCAAGGAGGGGATGAGCAGTTCTTC. The entire variable domain, with the rest obtained from reference TRBV11-3 and TRBJ2-1, is as follows: EAGVVQSPRYKIIEKKQPVAFWCNPISGHNTLYWYLQNLGQGPELLIRYENEEAVDDSQLPKDRFSAERLKGVDSTLKIQPAELGDSAVYLCASTQGGDEQFFGPGTRLTVL.

In this sample, this clonotype turned up many times. This sequence joins TRBV7-2 and TRBJ1-1; TRBD1 might be the D (6 bases). V shed 5 bases and J shed 7 bases, with 14 bases lying between them. The length of the CDR3 is 13 residues. From germline, CDR1 is SGHTA and CDR2 FQGNSA. Here the CDR3 DNA reads TGTGCCAGCAGCGACGGGGGCGTCCTTGAAGCTTTCTTT. Its translation: CASSDGGVLEAFF. Looking up the rest from reference TRBV7-2 and TRBJ1-1 gives the full variable domain: GAGVSQSPSNKVTEKGKDVELRCDPISGHTALYWYRQSLGQGLEFLIYFQGNSAPDKSGLPSDRFSAERTGGSVSTLTIQRTQQEDSAVYLCASSDGGVLEAFFGQGTRLTVV.

This clonotype has a handful of counts. The J gene is TRBJ2-1, the V gene TRBV7-9; possibly TRBD1 for D (5 bases). The CDR3 totals 13 residues. V lost 4 bases to trimming and J lost 10 bases, with 14 bases between them. Germline V gives CDR1 SEHNR, CDR2 FQNEAQ (reference sequence). The DNA for the CDR3 is TGTGCCAGCAGCTCTAAGGGGCAGAACGAGCAGTTCTTC. Its protein product is CASSSKGQNEQFF.

This chain joins TRBV12-3 or TRBV12-4 and TRBJ1-5, with D uncertain. There are 14 residues in the CDR3. The V end was cut by 6 bases, the J end by 7 bases, with 16 bases between. The CDR3 region is CASSPVGIGQPQHF. In DNA form, the CDR3 reads TGTGCCAGCAGCCCGGTCGGCATCGGGCAGCCCCAGCATTTT.

Ten or more counts support this clonotype. This chain connects TRBV29-1 to TRBJ1-2; 7 bases line up with TRBD1. The junction had 7 bases not matched to a gene; V was cut back by 4 bases and J by 5 bases. CDR3 length: 13 amino acids. Germline values: CDR1 SQVTM, CDR2 ANQGSEA. The CDR3: CSVGGGASYGYTF. The CDR3 DNA is TGCAGCGTTGGAGGGGGCGCGAGTTATGGCTACACCTTC.

The genes are TRBV6-1 and TRBJ1-4; D is undetermined. Germline loops: CDR1 MNHNS, CDR2 SASEGT. The V and J ends lost 7 bases and 11 bases respectively, with 14 bases between them. The CDR3 consists of 12 residues. This CDR3 reads CASTPSAGKLFF. As DNA, the CDR3 is TGTGCCAGCACTCCTTCGGCGGGGAAACTGTTTTTT.

This chain uses TRBV29-1 with TRBJ2-3; maybe TRBD1 (5 bases). The CDR3 length is 14 residues. Germline V gives CDR1 SQVTM, CDR2 ANQGSEA. V dropped 2 bases and J dropped 6 bases, with 15 bases sitting between them. The CDR3 nucleotides read TGCAGCGTTGAAAAGGACATCTCGGCGGATACGCAGTATTTT. It specifies CSVEKDISADTQYF.

This clonotype has a single count. The V gene is TRBV7-2, the J gene TRBJ1-1, with unresolved D. The CDR3 has 14 amino acids. Germline lookup yields CDR1 SGHTA and CDR2 FQGNSA. V lost 4 bases to trimming and J lost 4 bases, with 13 bases between them. CDR3 DNA: TGTGCCAGCAGCTCCATCTGGCTGGGCACTGAAGCTTTCTTT. This gives the protein CASSSIWLGTEAFF.

The chain carries TRBV5-5 and TRBJ1-5, with 7 nucleotides matching TRBD1. V was clipped by 4 bases and J by 5 bases; unmatched bases: 6. The CDR3 spans 14 residues. From germline, CDR1 is SGHKS and CDR2 YYEKEE (reference sequence). The CDR3 spells CASSVRGLYQPQHF. DNA for the CDR3: TGTGCCAGCAGCGTAAGGGGGCTATATCAGCCCCAGCATTTT.

The V call is TRBV30, the J call TRBJ1-1, with D uncertain. CDR3 length: 12 residues. Trimming took 2 bases from V and 2 from J, leaving 6 bases between them. In germline, CDR1 is GTSNPN, CDR2 SVGIG (reference sequence). This chain's CDR3 is CAWSKSNTEAFF. The CDR3 DNA sequence: TGTGCCTGGAGTAAAAGCAACACTGAAGCTTTCTTT.

This clonotype was seen a few times. This chain uses TRBV12-3 or TRBV12-4 with TRBJ2-4; D gene unclear. Trimming stripped 10 bases from V and 9 bases from J, with 25 bases between. This CDR3 spans 15 amino acids. In DNA, the CDR3 is TGTGCCACCGCCACCGGGCTAGTCCCGTTCGGCATTCAGTACTTC. Protein product: CATATGLVPFGIQYF.

The CDR3 nucleotides read TGTGCCAGCAGTTGGGGGACAGGGTGGGGACAGCCCCAGCATTTT. It encodes CASSWGTGWGQPQHF. This sequence joins TRBV6-2 or TRBV6-3 and TRBJ1-5; 9 bases line up with TRBD1. This CDR3 is 15 amino acids long. The V and J ends lost 4 bases and 7 bases, in that order; junction bases with no gene match: 8. The germline gives CDR1 MNHEY, CDR2 SVGEGT.

This clonotype was recorded a few times. This rearrangement joins TRBV7-9 to TRBJ2-3, with 7 bases aligning to TRBD2. The germline V gene has CDR1 SEHNR and CDR2 FQNEAQ (reference sequence). The CDR3 length is 15 residues. The V gene end was trimmed by 5 bases and the J gene end by 3 bases; junction bases not matched to a gene: 8. Here the CDR3 reads CASSHEAGTTDTQYF. For the CDR3, the DNA is TGTGCCAGCAGCCACGAAGCGGGGACGACAGATACGCAGTATTTT. Supplemented by reference TRBV7-9 and TRBJ2-3, the full variable domain reads DTGVSQNPRHKITKRGQNVTFRCDPISEHNRLYWYRQTLGQGPEFLTYFQNEAQLEKSRLLSDRFSAERPKGSFSTLEIQRTEQGDSAMYLCASSHEAGTTDTQYFGPGTRLTVL.

About this clonotype itself: It is likely a read error, because the conserved phenylalanine at the end of the CDR3 is missing. The CDR3 nucleotides are TGTGCCAGCTCACCGAGGAACATGAACACTGAAGCTTTCATT. As protein: CASSPRNMNTEAFI. The chain uses TRBV18 and TRBJ1-1; D not certain. The CDR3 loop spans 14 amino acids. V was pared by 3 bases and J by 0 bases, with 8 bases between. Germline V gene lookup returns CDR1 KGHSH and CDR2 LQKENI.

This clonotype was seen a few times. A read error may produce the germline difference seen at one junction end. The chain recombines TRBV7-8 with TRBJ2-5, with 13 nucleotides matching TRBD2. Germline V gives CDR1 SGHVS, CDR2 FQNEAQ. The CDR3 consists of 15 residues. CDR3 loop: CASSPLGGLAGLLVF. As DNA, the CDR3 is TGTGCCAGCAGCCCCCTGGGGGGACTAGCGGGGTTGTTGGTCTTC.